This TCR beta chain was retrieved from a study of cytomegalovirus exposure and HLA in healthy donors. The donors formed part of the roughly 120-subject validation cohort, distinct from the roughly 700-subject first cohort. Germline V gene sequence: CDR1 MDHEN, CDR2 SYDVKM. This CDR3 spans 12 amino acids. Between the trimmed V and J ends, which lost 10 bases and 2 bases, there was a span of 11 bases. Whole-study results and caveats: Associated with cytomegalovirus, according to the listing, were about 160 TCR beta chains. Through in vitro validation, three CMV-associated chains were shown to be specific for CMV antigens. Clusters of TCRs from the first cohort tended to co-occur in the 120 or so validation repertoires (as a later analysis found).

As concerns this clone: Its target is unknown.

TCRdb's copy holds only in-frame clones and misses some; the assay was immunoSEQ multiplex PCR. This sample has about 140,000 clones, with 86% found just once. Sequenced material: PBMCs. The source is a man aged 18 to 29 in good health and CMV-seronegative. The chain couples TRBV28 to TRBJ1-2; possibly TRBD1 for D (5 bases). Here the CDR3 reads CATQDMNYGYTF. DNA of the CDR3: TGTGCCACTCAGGACATGAACTATGGCTACACCTTC.